The clone carrying this T cell receptor (beta chain) was recorded at least ten times. This entry belongs to a study of T cells in Graves' hyperthyroidism and ophthalmopathy. There were TCR beta CDR3 regions amplified from RNA transcripts. Researchers ran a first-round RT-PCR on the TCR CDR3 using the HTBI primer set. TCRdb re-called the multiplex PCR reads with MiXCR, one entry per CDR3 protein. The sample has roughly 170,000 distinct CDR3 sequences; roughly 9.4% are singletons. Sequencing was done on a sample of blood. The receptor was isolated from a woman aged 18-29 years with Graves' hyperthyroidism that later progressed to Graves' ophthalmopathy.

The DNA for the CDR3 is TGTGCCAGCAGTTTGACAGGGCCGGGGGTCTCTGGGGCCAACGTCCTGACTTTC. Protein sequence: CASSLTGPGVSGANVLTF. V and J are TRBV28 and TRBJ2-6, with a possible D match to TRBD1 (7 bases). The CDR3 extends over 18 amino acids. The germline gives CDR1 MDHEN, CDR2 SYDVKM. V lost 3 bases to trimming and J lost 0 bases, with 15 bases between them.